Listed below are T cell receptor beta chains from one sample, sequenced in a study of T cell responses to AZD1222 COVID-19 vaccine. Clones were sequenced by immunoSEQ multiplex PCR, and TCRdb holds only the in-frame ones, with some missing. This table holds 150,000 to 200,000 clones, 87% found once. The sample here was peripheral blood, taken on day 0 of MenACWY control vaccination. Receptor source: an adult in good health. The CDR3 runs from the conserved cysteine through the conserved F or W. The D gene is left open where the match is weak. Clone size is not always given. Where it is, it says once, few, many or a class for expanded clones.

D	V	size	J	CDR3	DNA
TRBD2	TRBV4-1	-	TRBJ2-1	CASSQVGLAVPQFF	TGCGCCAGCAGCCAGGTGGGACTAGCTGTACCGCAGTTCTTC
TRBD1	TRBV4-3	-	TRBJ2-2	CASSQVRTGVVGTGELFF	TGCGCCAGCAGCCAAGTCAGGACAGGGGTGGTTGGCACCGGGGAGCTGTTTTTT
TRBD1	TRBV5-8	-	TRBJ1-6	CASSSRYRGRSPLHF	TGTGCCAGCAGCTCGCGTTACAGGGGCAGATCACCCCTCCACTTT
-	TRBV4-2	-	TRBJ1-5	CASSQGETSSNQPQHF	TGTGCCAGCAGCCAAGGAGAGACAAGTAGCAATCAGCCCCAGCATTTT
TRBD1	TRBV27	once	TRBJ1-4	CASSPRDRSNEKLFF	TGTGCCAGCAGTCCCAGGGACAGGAGTAATGAAAAACTGTTTTTT
-	TRBV27	-	TRBJ1-1	CASSFTGPTEAFF	TGTGCCAGCAGTTTTACAGGACCCACTGAAGCTTTCTTT
TRBD1	TRBV5-4	-	TRBJ2-7	CASRPGTASYEQYF	TGTGCCAGCAGACCAGGGACAGCCTCCTACGAGCAGTACTTC
-	TRBV7-2	-	TRBJ2-7	CASSAQGYSANEQYF	TGTGCCAGCAGCGCCCAGGGATATAGCGCCAACGAGCAGTACTTC
-	TRBV6-6	-	TRBJ2-7	CASSQDSVQYF	TGTGCCAGCAGCCAAGACTCAGTCCAGTACTTC
-	TRBV29-1	-	TRBJ1-2	CSVEKGAHGYTF	TGCAGCGTTGAAAAGGGCGCCCATGGCTACACCTTC
-	TRBV6-4	once	TRBJ1-2	CASSDTAVANYGYTF	TGTGCCAGCAGTGACACGGCAGTCGCTAACTATGGCTACACCTTC
-	TRBV2	-	TRBJ2-7	CASRTGSNPYEQYF	TGTGCCAGCAGGACCGGTTCGAACCCCTACGAGCAGTACTTC
TRBD1	TRBV3-1/TRBV3-2	-	TRBJ1-1	CASSPGQGVNTEAFF	TGTGCCAGCAGCCCAGGACAGGGGGTAAACACTGAAGCTTTCTTT
-	TRBV3-1/TRBV3-2	-	TRBJ2-2	CASSHRVWRGLDTGELFF	TGTGCCAGCAGCCACCGGGTTTGGAGGGGGCTCGACACCGGGGAGCTGTTTTTT
-	TRBV25-1	-	TRBJ2-2	CASSALTGMNTGELFF	TGTGCCAGCAGTGCGTTAACAGGGATGAACACCGGGGAGCTGTTTTTT
-	TRBV19	-	TRBJ1-1	CASSATYTEAFF	TGTGCCAGTAGTGCTACCTACACTGAAGCTTTCTTT
TRBD1	TRBV5-6	-	TRBJ1-6	CASSFRRDRRDSPLHF	TGTGCCAGCAGCTTTAGGCGGGACAGGCGCGATTCACCCCTCCACTTT
-	TRBV7-8	-	TRBJ1-6	CASSFVGSSYNSPLHF	TGTGCCAGCAGCTTCGTAGGGAGCTCCTATAATTCACCCCTCCACTTT
-	TRBV6-5	-	TRBJ1-2	CASNPTDGGYGYTF	TGTGCCAGCAACCCGACAGACGGGGGCTATGGCTACACCTTC
-	TRBV9	-	TRBJ2-3	CASSPSKVADTQYF	TGTGCCAGCAGCCCCAGTAAAGTGGCGGATACGCAGTATTTT
TRBD1	TRBV7-8	once	TRBJ2-7	CASSSGQATYEQYF	TGTGCCAGCAGCTCCGGACAGGCAACCTACGAGCAGTACTTC
-	TRBV14	-	TRBJ2-1	CASSQDLGAEQFF	TGTGCCAGCAGCCAAGATCTCGGGGCTGAGCAGTTCTTC
-	TRBV3-1/TRBV3-2	-	TRBJ1-2	CASSHALGYTF	TGTGCCAGCAGCCACGCGTTAGGCTACACCTTC
-	TRBV2	-	TRBJ1-1	CASSRRGEAFF	TGTGCCAGCTCGAGACGAGGGGAAGCTTTTTTT
-	TRBV28	-	TRBJ2-2	CASSTSTNTGELFF	TGTGCCAGCAGTACCTCCACGAACACCGGGGAGCTGTTTTTT
-	TRBV19	-	TRBJ1-1	CASSIVAGRIEAFF	TGTGCCAGTAGTATTGTGGCAGGGAGAATTGAAGCTTTCTTT
-	TRBV3-1/TRBV3-2	-	TRBJ2-2	CASSYRHGELFF	TGTGCCAGCAGCTACAGGCACGGGGAGCTGTTTTTT
TRBD1	TRBV7-2	-	TRBJ1-2	CASSAIGQANYGYTF	TGTGCCAGCAGCGCAATCGGACAGGCTAACTATGGCTACACCTTC
TRBD2	TRBV6-6	once	TRBJ2-5	CAGKAGRLETQYF	TGTGCCGGAAAAGCGGGGCGCTTAGAGACCCAGTACTTC
-	TRBV28	-	TRBJ1-2	CASSLDVGYTF	TGTGCCAGCAGTTTGGACGTTGGCTACACCTTC
-	TRBV7-9	once	TRBJ2-7	CASSSTALYEQYF	TGTGCCAGCAGCTCAACGGCCCTTTACGAGCAGTACTTC
-	TRBV7-9	-	TRBJ1-5	CASSFGESGVRPQHF	TGTGCCAGCAGCTTTGGGGAAAGTGGAGTTCGGCCCCAGCATTTT
-	TRBV12-3/TRBV12-4	-	TRBJ2-5	CASSLRETQYF	TGTGCCAGCAGTTTAAGAGAGACCCAGTACTTC
-	TRBV3-1/TRBV3-2	-	TRBJ1-6	CASSPLSRRSFHGSPLHF	TGTGCCAGCAGCCCCCTCTCCCGACGGTCCTTCCACGGGTCACCCCTCCACTTT
-	TRBV4-1	few	TRBJ1-2	CASSQTGGAYGYTF	TGCGCCAGCAGCCAAACGGGAGGGGCCTATGGCTACACCTTC
-	TRBV4-3	-	TRBJ1-3	CASSQDGDFSGNTIYF	TGCGCCAGCAGCCAAGACGGGGATTTCTCTGGAAACACCATATATTTT
-	TRBV5-3	-	TRBJ1-5	CARSLVGRGRAQPQHF	TGTGCCAGAAGCTTGGTTGGAAGGGGCCGAGCTCAGCCCCAGCATTTT
-	TRBV6-5	-	TRBJ1-2	CASTMDPYDGYTF	TGTGCCAGCACCATGGATCCCTACGATGGCTACACCTTC
-	TRBV7-8	-	TRBJ2-7	CASSAQGTKQYF	TGTGCCAGCAGCGCGCAGGGAACGAAGCAGTACTTC
-	TRBV6-4	-	TRBJ1-1	CASSEGAGTEAFF	TGTGCCAGCAGTGAGGGGGCTGGCACTGAAGCTTTCTTT
-	TRBV5-1	-	TRBJ1-5	CASSPTTGSNQPQHF	TGCGCCAGCAGCCCGACCACAGGAAGCAATCAGCCCCAGCATTTT
TRBD1	TRBV5-1	-	TRBJ1-2	CASSAGTGNYNYGYTF	TGCGCCAGCAGCGCCGGGACAGGAAATTACAACTATGGCTACACCTTC
-	TRBV27	-	TRBJ2-1	CASSFLLGASDSNEQFF	TGTGCCAGCAGTTTCTTGTTAGGAGCAAGCGATAGCAATGAGCAGTTCTTC
-	TRBV6-1	-	TRBJ2-7	CASSEEGSFYEQYF	TGTGCCAGCAGTGAAGAAGGGTCTTTCTACGAGCAGTACTTC
-	TRBV18	-	TRBJ2-2	CASSPPARGPGELFF	TGTGCCAGCTCACCACCGGCCAGGGGTCCCGGGGAGCTGTTTTTT
-	TRBV18	-	TRBJ2-7	CASSPESRGSEQYF	TGTGCCAGCTCACCAGAATCAAGAGGGTCCGAGCAGTACTTC
-	TRBV27	-	TRBJ2-3	CASSFGGRGTDTQYF	TGTGCCAGCAGTTTCGGGGGACGGGGTACAGATACGCAGTATTTT
-	TRBV13	-	TRBJ2-5	CASSLSKETQYF	TGTGCCAGCAGCCTCAGTAAAGAGACCCAGTACTTC
TRBD2	TRBV7-9	-	TRBJ2-1	CASSYSGGEGHNEQFF	TGTGCCAGCAGCTATTCGGGGGGAGAGGGCCACAATGAGCAGTTCTTC